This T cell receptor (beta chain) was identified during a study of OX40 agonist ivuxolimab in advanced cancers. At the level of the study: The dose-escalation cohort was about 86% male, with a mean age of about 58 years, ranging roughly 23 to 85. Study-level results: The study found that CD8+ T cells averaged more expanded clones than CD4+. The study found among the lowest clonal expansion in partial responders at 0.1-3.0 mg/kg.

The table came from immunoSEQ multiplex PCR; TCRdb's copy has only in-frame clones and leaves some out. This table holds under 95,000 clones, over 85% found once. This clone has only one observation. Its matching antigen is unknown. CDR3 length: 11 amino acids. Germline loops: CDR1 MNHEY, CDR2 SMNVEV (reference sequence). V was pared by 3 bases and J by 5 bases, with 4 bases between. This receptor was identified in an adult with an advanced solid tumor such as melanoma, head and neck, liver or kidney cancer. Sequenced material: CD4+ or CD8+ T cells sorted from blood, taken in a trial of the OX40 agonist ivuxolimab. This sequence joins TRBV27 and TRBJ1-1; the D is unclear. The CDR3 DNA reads TGTGCCAGCAGTTTGGGGACTGAAGCTTTCTTT. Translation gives CASSLGTEAFF.